This TCR beta chain was observed in a study of OX40 agonist ivuxolimab in advanced cancers. Describing the broader study: The costimulatory receptor OX40 (CD134) was targeted by ivuxolimab, a fully human IgG2 agonistic monoclonal antibody. Patients were allowed to have had prior anti-PD-1, anti-PD-L1 or anti-CTLA-4 therapy, and 40% of the dose-escalation patients had been treated with checkpoint inhibitors. Three dose-escalation patients achieved partial responses, one with hepatocellular carcinoma and two with cutaneous melanoma. The point of sequencing TCRbeta in the periphery was to test whether ivuxolimab changed TCR sequence diversity and drove clonal T-cell expansion. Intravenous ivuxolimab was administered to patients every 2 weeks at six dose levels: 0.01, 0.1, 0.3, 1.5, 3 and 10 mg/kg. The dose-escalation cohort was 82.7% male with a mean age of about 58 years, ranging from roughly 20 to 80. Of the 50 to 55 patients in dose escalation, about 20 had hepatocellular carcinoma, roughly 15 had melanoma, 9 had renal cell carcinoma and 9 had head and neck cancer. The paper describes the monotherapy dose-escalation part (N ≈ 52 patients) of the phase I trial of ivuxolimab. The full study reports these points: In the 0.1-3.0 mg/kg groups, partial responders had among the lowest normalized peripheral clonal expansion, particularly in CD8+ T cells. Low levels of normalized T-cell clonal expansion were also seen in some patients who did not respond. At doses of 0.1 to 3.0 mg/kg, clonal expansion of both CD4+ and CD8+ blood T cells was observed from baseline to week 6. On average, CD8+ T cells showed more expanded clones than CD4+ T cells after ivuxolimab. The antigen specificity of the peripheral T cells that underwent clonal expansion was not determined.

Trimming leaves V shorter by 1 base and J shorter by 5 bases, with the junction holding 6 bases beyond the gene matches. The germline V gene provides CDR1 SGHRS and CDR2 YFSETQ. From cysteine to phenylalanine, the CDR3 is 15 amino acids long. Only the CDR3 DNA is retained, 45 bases long and in frame from the first base. To sequence the TCRbeta CDR3 region, genomic DNA was isolated from the sorted cells. TCRbeta CDR3 regions were sequenced using the immunoSEQ Assay. TCRdb mirrors the immuneACCESS table, restricted to in-frame sequences. Some clones are absent from its copies; in checked studies, under half trace to an unresolved V gene, and the reason for the others is unknown. This sample lists roughly 80,000 clones; around 87% were detected once. The leading ten clones occupy 6.2% of the sample. A word on this clone: The target of this receptor is not known. The sample holds no much larger clone one base away, and base qualities are not on file.

The trial excluded patients who had a history of autoimmune disease or were on systemic immunosuppression. Peripheral blood for TCR sequencing was collected from all dose cohorts at baseline, on cycle 4 day 1, and on cycle 7 day 1. The samples were taken from a phase I, first-in-human, multicenter, open-label dose-escalation trial of ivuxolimab. Adults with locally advanced or metastatic head and neck squamous cell, hepatocellular, melanoma or renal cell carcinoma were enrolled in the trial. CD4+ and CD8+ T cells were sorted separately from peripheral blood before TCR sequencing. Recombination connected TRBV5-1 to TRBJ1-5, with 7 bases matching TRBD1. The sequence came from an adult with an advanced solid tumor such as melanoma, head and neck, liver or kidney cancer. The sample consisted of CD4+ or CD8+ T cells sorted from blood, taken in a trial of the OX40 agonist ivuxolimab. The CDR3 region has the sequence CASSLITGTDQPQHF. The DNA sequence is given as TGCGCCAGCAGCTTGATTACGGGGACAGATCAGCCCCAGCATTTT.